These 17 T cell receptor beta chains came from one sample sequenced in a study of T cell changes during pregnancy in multiple sclerosis. Produced via immunoSEQ multiplex PCR; TCRdb's table is partial and in-frame only. Of nearly 110,000 clones in the sample, 80% to 95% were seen once. Material: peripheral blood, obtained after pregnancy. All receptors come from a female donor with multiple sclerosis, enrolled in a pregnancy study.

V and J are TRBV6-1 and TRBJ2-5; TRBD2 matches at 8 bases. CDR1 and CDR2 from the germline V gene are MNHNS and SASEGT. V lost 4 bases to trimming and J lost 4 bases; unmatched junction nucleotides: 11. CDR3 length equals 16 residues. The CDR3 region is CASSVRGGAGVETQYF. The CDR3 nucleotides are TGTGCCAGCAGTGTCCGCGGCGGAGCGGGAGTAGAGACCCAGTACTTC.

V gene TRBV19 combines with J gene TRBJ1-2; TRBD1 matches 9 bases. Germline trimming cut 7 bases from V and 7 bases from J; bases unmatched to any gene: 7. The CDR3 extends over 13 amino acids. Germline lookup yields CDR1 LNHDA and CDR2 SQIVND (reference sequence). The CDR3, as DNA: TGTGCCAGTACCGGGACAGGGTTTGTTGGCTACACCTTC. Translating it yields CASTGTGFVGYTF.

The chain is built from TRBV19 and TRBJ2-7; 12 positions match TRBD2. With 5 bases clipped from V and 5 bases from J, the junction kept 7 bases outside the gene matches. The CDR3 sequence is 15 residues long. The germline CDR1 and CDR2 sequences are LNHDA and SQIVND (reference sequence). In DNA, the CDR3 is TGTGCCAGTAGTCTAGCGGGAGGGCGCATTAACGAGCAGTACTTC. Its translation: CASSLAGGRINEQYF.

The J gene is TRBJ2-1, the V gene TRBV19, with 10 nucleotides matching TRBD1. CDR3 length equals 15 residues. In germline, CDR1 is LNHDA, CDR2 SQIVND (reference sequence). The trim removed 3 bases at V and 7 bases at J, leaving 6 bases unmatched. The CDR3 DNA reads TGTGCCAGTAGTATGGTAAGGACAGGGGGTAATGAGCAGTTCTTC. Translated: CASSMVRTGGNEQFF.

V is TRBV25-1 and J is TRBJ2-1; TRBD1 is a possible D gene (5 bases). Germline assignment: CDR1 MGHDK and CDR2 SYGVNS. This CDR3 has 17 residues. The germline V and J ends were trimmed by 6 bases and 0 bases, with 18 bases remaining between them. The CDR3 reads CASRGAGARVSYNEQFF. For the CDR3, the DNA is TGTGCCAGCAGGGGCGCTGGGGCCAGGGTCTCCTACAATGAGCAGTTCTTC. Filled out from reference TRBV25-1 and TRBJ2-1, the complete variable domain reads EADIYQTPRYLVIGTGKKITLECSQTMGHDKMYWYQQDPGMELHLIHYSYGVNSTEKGDLSSESTVSRIRTEHFPLTLESARPSHTSQYLCASRGAGARVSYNEQFFGPGTRLTVL.

This chain links TRBV18 with TRBJ2-5; no clear D. The germline CDR1 and CDR2 sequences are KGHSH and LQKENI. The CDR3 loop spans 11 amino acids. Trimming took 3 bases from V and 5 from J, leaving 4 bases between them. In DNA form, the CDR3 reads TGTGCCAGCTCACCCGCGGAGACCCAGTACTTC. Protein product: CASSPAETQYF.

This CDR3 is CASSQGGSSYEQYF. DNA for the CDR3: TGCGCCAGCAGCCAAGGTGGCAGCTCCTACGAGCAGTACTTC. The rearrangement uses TRBV4-1 and TRBJ2-7; D not certain. Germline CDR1 is MGHRA and CDR2 is YSYEKL. The CDR3 consists of 14 residues. V shed 1 base and J shed 0 bases, with 7 bases lying between them.

This rearrangement joins TRBV2 to TRBJ1-1; D possibly corresponds to TRBD1 (5 bases). The germline V gene encodes CDR1 SNHLY and CDR2 FYNNEI. The V and J ends lost 0 bases and 4 bases respectively, with 15 bases between them. CDR3 length equals 16 residues. CDR3 protein: CASSEATSAGLTEAFF. CDR3 bases: TGTGCCAGCAGTGAAGCGACCTCCGCAGGGCTCACTGAAGCTTTCTTT.

The V call is TRBV6-5, the J call TRBJ2-1, with TRBD2 as a possible D gene (6 bases). V was clipped by 6 bases and J by 2 bases, with 14 bases between them. Germline CDR1 MNHEY, CDR2 SVGAGI. This CDR3 comprises 15 residues. In DNA form, the CDR3 reads TGTGCCAGCAGCACGGCGGGACGGACCTACAATGAGCAGTTCTTC. Amino acids: CASSTAGRTYNEQFF.

This clone was recorded once. The chain combines TRBV28 with TRBJ2-3; 13 nucleotides align to TRBD2. The CDR3 runs to 18 residues. Losses at the gene ends were 3 bases for V and 0 bases for J; bases not matched to a gene: 6. Germline CDR1 reads MDHEN; CDR2 reads SYDVKM. CDR3 region: CASSFGTSGTVSTDTQYF. The CDR3 DNA follows: TGTGCCAGCAGTTTCGGGACTAGCGGGACGGTTAGCACAGATACGCAGTATTTT.

The chain has TRBV4-1 and TRBJ1-3; D not certain. This CDR3 contains 14 residues. Germline lookup yields CDR1 MGHRA and CDR2 YSYEKL. Trimming shortened V by 0 bases and J by 3 bases, and 6 bases separated the two germline ends. The CDR3 loop is CASSQDPNGNTIYF. The CDR3 DNA follows: TGCGCCAGCAGCCAAGACCCTAATGGAAACACCATATATTTT.

The gene calls are TRBV5-1 and TRBJ2-7, with TRBD1 identical over 11 bases. With 0 bases clipped from V and 3 bases from J, the junction kept 8 bases outside the gene matches. CDR3 length: 17 amino acids. The germline gives CDR1 SGHRS, CDR2 YFSETQ. This CDR3 is CASSLGTGGFFGYEQYF. CDR3 nucleotides: TGCGCCAGCAGCTTGGGGACAGGGGGCTTTTTCGGCTACGAGCAGTACTTC.

The count of this clone is one. The V gene is TRBV5-4, the J gene TRBJ1-2, with 7 bases fitting TRBD1. Germline CDR1 is SGHNT and CDR2 is YYREEE (reference sequence). The CDR3 sequence is 14 residues long. V lost 3 bases, J lost 2 bases, and 4 bases stayed unmatched. In nucleotides, the CDR3 is TGTGCCAGCAGCTCGCCGGGACAGAACTATGGCTACACCTTC. Amino acid sequence: CASSSPGQNYGYTF. Together with reference TRBV5-4 and TRBJ1-2, the CDR3 gives the full variable domain: ETGVTQSPTHLIKTRGQQVTLRCSSQSGHNTVSWYQQALGQGPQFIFQYYREEENGRGNFPPRFSGLQFPNYSSELNVNALELDDSALYLCASSSPGQNYGYTFGSGTRLTVV.

The V call is TRBV2, the J call TRBJ2-1, with D possibly matching TRBD2 (5 bases). Deletions cut 3 bases from V and 4 bases from J, with 7 bases between. The CDR3 loop spans 13 amino acids. CDR1 and CDR2 from the germline V gene are SNHLY and FYNNEI. The CDR3 DNA follows: TGTGCCAGCAGTGATGGAGGATACAATGAGCAGTTCTTC. Residues: CASSDGGYNEQFF.

The rearrangement links TRBV6-1 to TRBJ1-5, with D unclear. V lost 4 bases, J lost 0 bases, and 4 bases lay in between. The CDR3 length is 13 residues. Germline V CDR1 and CDR2: MNHNS, SASEGT. The CDR3 DNA reads TGTGCCAGCAGTGCCCATAGCAATCAGCCCCAGCATTTT. Translated: CASSAHSNQPQHF.

In nucleotides, the CDR3 is TGCGCCAGCAGCGCCCGGACTAGCGGGGGGTTGTATACGCAGTATTTT. It encodes CASSARTSGGLYTQYF. This chain uses TRBV5-1 with TRBJ2-3, with 14 bases matching TRBD2. The CDR3 has 16 amino acids. With 4 bases clipped from V and 7 bases from J, the junction kept 8 bases outside the gene matches. Germline V gene sequence: CDR1 SGHRS, CDR2 YFSETQ. The full variable domain, in which reference TRBV5-1 and TRBJ2-3 provide the parts outside the CDR3, is KAGVTQTPRYLIKTRGQQVTLSCSPISGHRSVSWYQQTPGQGLQFLFEYFSETQRNKGNFPGRFSGRQFSNSRSEMNVSTLELGDSALYLCASSARTSGGLYTQYFGPGTRLTVL.

This clone was seen a single time. This chain joins TRBV19 and TRBJ1-2; TRBD1 is a possible D gene (5 bases). The length of the CDR3 is 16 residues. CDR1 and CDR2 (germline): LNHDA, SQIVND (reference sequence). V dropped 0 bases and J dropped 4 bases, with 15 bases sitting between them. The CDR3 region is CASSIDPAGYGYGYTF. CDR3 bases: TGTGCCAGTAGTATAGATCCTGCAGGGTATGGCTATGGCTACACCTTC.